This entry features one T cell receptor beta chain sequence. The source of the sample is a study of T cell responses to AZD1222 COVID-19 vaccine. This table comes from immunoSEQ multiplex PCR, and its TCRdb copy is limited to in-frame clones, with some not included. The sample lists approximately 42,000 clones, about 87% occurring once. The CDR3 covers 12 residues. V dropped 4 bases and J dropped 3 bases, with 10 bases sitting between them. The germline V gene has CDR1 SQVTM and CDR2 ANQGSEA. The chain has TRBV29-1 and TRBJ2-7; no reliable D call. The sample in question was peripheral blood, obtained 28 days after the second AZD1222 dose. The source is an adult who received the AZD1222 COVID-19 vaccine. CDR3 nucleotide sequence: TGCAGCGTTGGCCCTCGAGGCTACGAGCAGTACTTC. Protein product: CSVGPRGYEQYF.